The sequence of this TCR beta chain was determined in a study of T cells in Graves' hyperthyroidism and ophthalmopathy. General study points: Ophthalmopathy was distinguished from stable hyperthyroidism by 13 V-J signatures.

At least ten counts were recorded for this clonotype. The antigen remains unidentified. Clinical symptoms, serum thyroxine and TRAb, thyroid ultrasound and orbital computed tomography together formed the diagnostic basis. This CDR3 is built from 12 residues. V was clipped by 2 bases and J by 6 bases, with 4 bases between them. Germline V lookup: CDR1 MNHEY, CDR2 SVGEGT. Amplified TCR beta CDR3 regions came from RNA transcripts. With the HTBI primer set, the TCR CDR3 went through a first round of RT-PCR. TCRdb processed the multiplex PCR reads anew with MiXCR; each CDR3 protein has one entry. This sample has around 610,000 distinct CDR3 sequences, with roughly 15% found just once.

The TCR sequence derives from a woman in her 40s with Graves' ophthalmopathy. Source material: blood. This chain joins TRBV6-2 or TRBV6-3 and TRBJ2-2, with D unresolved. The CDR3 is CASSYRAGELFF. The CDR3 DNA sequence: TGTGCCAGCAGTTACAGGGCCGGGGAGCTGTTTTTT.